This TCR beta chain was identified during a study of shared clonotypes between healthy human individuals. Study-wide points: The authors sampled blood alone, and tissue repertoires likely differ.

This clone was found a few times. What it binds is unknown. An assay was performed, and its level was deep. TCRdb's copy holds only in-frame clones and misses some; the assay was immunoSEQ multiplex PCR. This sample has about 480,000 clones, with roughly 79% found just once. The source material was PBMCs. The source is a middle-aged woman in good health. Some clones in this sample may be carry-over from other donors' samples.

CDR3 residues: CASSSGRDGETQYF. The CDR3 coding sequence is TGTGCCAGCAGCTCCGGACGGGACGGAGAGACCCAGTACTTC. The V and J genes are TRBV13 and TRBJ2-5, with D perhaps assigned TRBD1 or TRBD2 (5 bases each). The CDR3 consists of 14 residues. Trimming stripped 4 bases from V and 4 bases from J, with 13 bases between. Germline assignment: CDR1 PRHDT and CDR2 FYEKMQ (reference sequence).